Following are 31 T cell receptor beta chains from one sample sequenced in a study of vaccination and CD4 T cells after COVID-19. What these receptors recognize is not known. Described treatment: roughly 11-day PBMC culture with coronavirus spike peptide pools or control peptides (ViraFEST assay). Cultured CD4+ T-cell DNA underwent Oncomine TCR Beta short-read sequencing. Using its own MiXCR run on the PCR reads, TCRdb lists one record per CDR3 protein. The data show around 13,000 distinct CDR3 sequences, around 59% seen once. Sequenced material: CD4+ T cells from blood, cultured in vitro. The receptors stem from a human donor who had recovered from COVID-19.

The chain joins TRBV6-2 or TRBV6-3 to TRBJ2-1, with no clear D. This CDR3 contains 17 residues. V lost 6 bases and J lost 5, with 23 bases in between. Germline lookup yields CDR1 MNHEY and CDR2 SVGEGT. The CDR3 bases are TGTGCCAGCAGATCTCAGCAGTATCCACAAATTAACAATGAGCAGTTCTTC. This encodes CASRSQQYPQINNEQFF.

This clonotype was picked up one time. The chain employs TRBV19 and TRBJ2-1, with unresolved D. V was pared by 3 bases and J by 6 bases, with 3 bases between. Germline assignment: CDR1 LNHDA and CDR2 SQIVND (reference sequence). This CDR3 has 11 amino acids. CDR3 region: CASSMTNEQFF. CDR3 bases: TGTGCCAGTAGTATGACCAATGAGCAGTTCTTC.

V usage is TRBV7-2 and J usage is TRBJ2-5; D gene unclear. The CDR3 is made up of 12 amino acids. Germline CDR1 reads SGHTA; CDR2 reads FQGNSA. V was trimmed by 10 bases and J by 4 bases, leaving 13 bases between them. The CDR3: CAIRAVRETQYF. CDR3 nucleotide sequence: TGTGCCATCCGGGCCGTAAGAGAGACCCAGTACTTC.

V is TRBV2 and J is TRBJ2-3; D ambiguous. This CDR3 comprises 13 residues. Per germline, CDR1 SNHLY and CDR2 FYNNEI. The V end was cut by 7 bases, the J end by 2 bases, with 10 bases between. This chain's CDR3 is CASNPPFTDTQYF. The CDR3 bases are TGTGCCAGCAACCCTCCCTTCACAGATACGCAGTATTTT.

The chain carries TRBV14 and TRBJ2-1; D possibly corresponds to TRBD1 (5 bases). The V end lost 1 base, the J end lost 0 bases, and 10 bases lay between the germline ends. Per germline, CDR1 SGHDN and CDR2 FVKESK. The length of the CDR3 is 16 residues. CDR3 protein: CASSQARVFSYNEQFF. The CDR3 DNA sequence: TGTGCCAGCAGCCAAGCCAGGGTTTTCTCCTACAATGAGCAGTTCTTC.

The table lists this clonotype with a few counts. This rearrangement joins TRBV28 to TRBJ1-5, with 8 bases matching TRBD1. Looked up from germline, CDR1 is MDHEN and CDR2 is SYDVKM. This CDR3 is built from 15 residues. The junction had 8 bases not matched to a gene; V was cut back by 6 bases and J by 4 bases. The CDR3 protein is CASSGGTGYNQPQHF. CDR3 coding DNA: TGTGCCAGCAGCGGAGGGACAGGCTATAATCAGCCCCAGCATTTT.

The chain employs TRBV6-2 or TRBV6-3 and TRBJ2-7; 10 bases align to TRBD2. Germline V gene lookup returns CDR1 MNHEY and CDR2 SVGEGT. The CDR3 loop spans 13 amino acids. The V and J ends lost 10 bases and 2 bases, in that order; junction bases with no gene match: 5. The CDR3, as DNA: TGTGCCACTTTAGCGGGAGGCACCTACGAGCAGTACTTC. Its protein product is CATLAGGTYEQYF.

The chain combines TRBV28 with TRBJ2-5; 7 nucleotides agree with TRBD2. CDR3 length: 15 amino acids. V lost 6 bases and J lost 7; bases outside the gene matches: 14. Germline values: CDR1 MDHEN, CDR2 SYDVKM. CDR3 amino acids: CASRTGTTSPGTQYF. The CDR3, as DNA: TGTGCCAGCAGGACGGGGACTACCTCCCCTGGGACCCAGTACTTC.

This chain links TRBV25-1 with TRBJ2-1; tentatively, D is TRBD1 (5 bases). Germline lookup yields CDR1 MGHDK and CDR2 SYGVNS. The germline V and J ends were trimmed by 2 bases and 0 bases, with 11 bases remaining between them. The CDR3 runs 16 residues. The CDR3 DNA follows: TGTGCCAGCAGTGAAGGGTCGACAGTCTCCTACAATGAGCAGTTCTTC. It encodes CASSEGSTVSYNEQFF.

This clonotype was seen a handful of times. CDR3 nucleotides: TGTGCCATCACTGGAGACAGTGGTGGCACAGATACGCAGTATTTT. Amino acid sequence: CAITGDSGGTDTQYF. The chain carries TRBV10-3 and TRBJ2-3; perhaps TRBD1 as D (5 bases). Germline V gene lookup returns CDR1 ENHRY and CDR2 SYGVKD. The CDR3 spans 15 residues. V shed 7 bases and J shed 1 base, with 15 bases lying between them.

The count of this clonotype is one. The chain couples TRBV5-6 to TRBJ1-1; the D is unclear. CDR3 size: 14 residues. V shed 3 bases and J shed 5 bases, with 14 bases lying between them. Germline CDR1 is SGHDT and CDR2 is YYEEEE. The CDR3 DNA reads TGTGCCAGCAGCTCACAGAACGGGTGGACTGAAGCTTTCTTT. Translated: CASSSQNGWTEAFF.

This chain joins TRBV20-1 and TRBJ1-6; a weak D match, TRBD1 (5 bases). The germline V gene has CDR1 DFQATT and CDR2 SNEGSKA (reference sequence). The CDR3 length is 14 residues. Trimming took off 1 base at V and 4 bases at J, with 8 bases between the two ends. The DNA of the CDR3 is TGCAGTGCTAGAGTAGCAGGGTATAATTCACCCCTCCACTTT. Amino acid sequence: CSARVAGYNSPLHF.

This chain uses TRBV9 with TRBJ1-5; D gene uncertain. Between the trimmed V and J ends, which lost 0 bases and 4 bases, there was a span of 8 bases. CDR1 and CDR2 from the germline V gene are SGDLS and YYNGEE. This CDR3 spans 14 amino acids. CDR3 bases: TGTGCCAGCAGCGTAGGGACGGAAAATCAGCCCCAGCATTTT. Protein: CASSVGTENQPQHF.

This chain joins TRBV9 and TRBJ1-5, with D uncertain. Deletions cut 0 bases from V and 5 bases from J, with 6 bases between. CDR3 size: 13 residues. Per germline, CDR1 SGDLS and CDR2 YYNGEE. The CDR3 is CASSVGWDQPQHF. The CDR3 bases are TGTGCCAGCAGCGTAGGCTGGGATCAGCCCCAGCATTTT.

The rearrangement uses TRBV10-3 and TRBJ1-1; possibly TRBD1 for D (6 bases). There are 14 residues in the CDR3. CDR1 and CDR2 from the germline V gene are ENHRY and SYGVKD. V lost 6 bases to trimming and J lost 1 base, with 12 bases between them. DNA for the CDR3: TGTGCCATCAGCTCAGGGGAAGGGAACACTGAAGCTTTCTTT. This translates into CAISSGEGNTEAFF.

This chain links TRBV12-3 or TRBV12-4 with TRBJ2-1, with D unclear. V was cut by 7 bases and J by 4 bases, with 17 bases left in between. The CDR3 totals 15 residues. The CDR3 nucleotides are TGTGCCAGCATCGAGGATGGCCAGAGTTACAATGAGCAGTTCTTC. Amino acid sequence: CASIEDGQSYNEQFF.

The J gene is TRBJ2-2, the V gene TRBV20-1, with 7 nucleotides matching TRBD1. Germline assignment: CDR1 DFQATT and CDR2 SNEGSKA (reference sequence). The CDR3 consists of 17 residues. The V gene end was trimmed by 6 bases and the J gene end by 2 bases; junction bases not matched to a gene: 15. The CDR3: CSAHSRDRVANTGELFF. CDR3 DNA sequence: TGCAGTGCCCATTCCCGAGACAGGGTGGCAAACACCGGGGAGCTGTTTTTT.

V is TRBV11-2 and J is TRBJ2-2; TRBD1 aligns across 11 bases. The germline V gene encodes CDR1 SGHAT and CDR2 FQNNGV. The CDR3 contains 16 residues. Unmatched junction bases numbered 3, after V lost 1 base and J lost 5 bases. The CDR3 loop reads CASSLGGQGETGELFF. CDR3 in DNA: TGTGCCAGCAGCTTAGGGGGACAGGGGGAAACCGGGGAGCTGTTTTTT.

This clonotype has just a few counts. The junction shows a germline mismatch at one end, possibly a read error. The chain has TRBV20-1 and TRBJ2-7; 7 bases match TRBD2. The CDR3 runs 13 residues. The V gene's germline CDR1 is DFQATT and CDR2 SNEGSKA (reference sequence). CDR3 loop: CASTRELQYAQYF. CDR3 nucleotides: TGCGCGTCCACGCGGGAGCTTCAGTACGCGCAGTACTTC.

The chain links TRBV6-1 to TRBJ1-2; TRBD1 is a possible D gene (5 bases). Germline V CDR1 and CDR2: MNHNS, SASEGT. V was clipped by 7 bases and J by 6 bases, with 15 bases between them. The CDR3 covers 13 residues. The CDR3 nucleotides read TGTGCCAGCACCAGAGGCAGGGAAAATGGCTACACCTTC. This translates into CASTRGRENGYTF.

The chain has TRBV6-1 and TRBJ2-3, with a tentative D call TRBD1 (6 bases). Trimming shortened V by 2 bases and J by 5 bases, and 14 bases separated the two germline ends. Germline V lookup: CDR1 MNHNS, CDR2 SASEGT. The CDR3 sequence is 15 residues long. CDR3: CASSESLGGGDTQYF. The DNA of the CDR3 is TGTGCCAGCAGTGAATCGCTTGGGGGCGGAGATACGCAGTATTTT.

This clonotype came up a few times. CDR3 DNA sequence: TGCAGTGCCAGCCCTGGACACAGCACAGATACGCAGTATTTT. Protein sequence: CSASPGHSTDTQYF. This chain connects TRBV20-1 to TRBJ2-3, with D possibly being TRBD1 (5 bases). CDR1 DFQATT and CDR2 SNEGSKA come from the germline V gene (reference sequence). The CDR3 is 14 amino acids. The V end lost 6 bases, the J end lost 0 bases, and 13 bases lay between the germline ends.

V usage is TRBV4-2 and J usage is TRBJ2-5; TRBD2 matches 8 bases. V dropped 0 bases and J dropped 4; count of bases not matched to a gene: 7. Germline V lookup: CDR1 LGHNA, CDR2 YNFKEQ. The CDR3 consists of 16 residues. The DNA for the CDR3 is TGTGCCAGCAGCCAAGATGGGACGGGAGGGGGAGAGACCCAGTACTTC. Amino acids: CASSQDGTGGGETQYF.

V and J are TRBV2 and TRBJ2-1; TRBD1 matches 10 bases. CDR1 is SNHLY, CDR2 FYNNEI, per germline. The V and J ends lost 6 bases and 10 bases, in that order; junction bases with no gene match: 12. This CDR3 is built from 15 residues. The CDR3: CASSRTGGTLGEQFF. The CDR3 nucleotides are TGTGCCAGCAGCAGGACAGGGGGGACCTTGGGAGAGCAGTTCTTC.

The CDR3 loop is CASSFRWATGELFF. CDR3 bases: TGTGCCAGCAGCTTTCGTTGGGCCACCGGGGAGCTGTTTTTT. The chain links TRBV5-6 to TRBJ2-2; D uncertain. Trimming removed 2 bases from V and 4 bases from J, with 9 bases in between. The CDR3 is made up of 14 amino acids. Germline loops: CDR1 SGHDT, CDR2 YYEEEE.

This clonotype was seen only a few times. J is TRBJ2-3 and V is TRBV7-2; D is unclear. Germline-derived CDR1 and CDR2 are SGHTA and FQGNSA. The CDR3 is 17 residues long. V was clipped by 2 bases and J by 0 bases, with 15 bases between them. The CDR3 loop is CASSLRPGRASTDTQYF. The CDR3 DNA is TGTGCCAGCAGCTTACGTCCAGGAAGGGCTAGCACAGATACGCAGTATTTT.

V usage is TRBV6-4 and J usage is TRBJ1-4; 10 bases match TRBD1. Germline V gene lookup returns CDR1 MRHNA and CDR2 SNTAGT. CDR3 length: 15 residues. Trimming took 4 bases from V and 8 from J; bases not matched to a gene: 7. DNA of the CDR3: TGTGCCAGCAGTGGCAGGACAGGGGGGCGAGAAAAACTGTTTTTT. This codes for CASSGRTGGREKLFF.

The genes are TRBV6-5 and TRBJ1-4, with D possibly being TRBD1 (6 bases). CDR1 is MNHEY, CDR2 SVGAGI, per germline. The CDR3 is made up of 13 amino acids. The germline V and J ends were trimmed by 2 bases and 8 bases, with 9 bases remaining between them. CDR3 protein: CASSYAGGEKLFF. The CDR3 nucleotides are TGTGCCAGCAGTTACGCGGGGGGCGAAAAACTGTTTTTT.

This clonotype appeared a few times. CDR3 sequence: CASSYSWSSGSYEQYF. The CDR3 coding sequence is TGTGCCAGCAGTTACTCGTGGTCGAGCGGCTCCTACGAGCAGTACTTC. V and J are TRBV6-2 or TRBV6-3 and TRBJ2-7, with D perhaps matching TRBD2 (5 bases). Germline CDR1 MNHEY, CDR2 SVGEGT. This CDR3 comprises 16 residues. V lost 0 bases and J 0 bases, leaving 12 bases between the germline ends.

A single count supports this clonotype. V is TRBV20-1 and J is TRBJ2-2; a possible D gene is TRBD2 (5 bases). V gave up 4 bases and J gave up 4 bases, with 13 bases separating them. CDR1 and CDR2 from the germline V gene are DFQATT and SNEGSKA (reference sequence). The CDR3 runs 14 residues. This CDR3 reads CSAIHSSGTGELFF. The CDR3 coding sequence is TGCAGTGCTATCCATAGCAGCGGCACCGGGGAGCTGTTTTTT.

The rearrangement uses TRBV4-2 and TRBJ2-2, with 9 bases identical to TRBD2. Germline V gene sequence: CDR1 LGHNA, CDR2 YNFKEQ. The CDR3 is 15 amino acids. V shed 5 bases and J 4 bases; nucleotides not matched to a gene: 5. The CDR3 reads CASSLAGEGTGELFF. Here the CDR3 DNA reads TGTGCCAGCAGCTTAGCGGGAGAGGGCACCGGGGAGCTGTTTTTT.